This TCR beta chain was sequenced for a study of PD-L1 blockade in urothelial cancer. Germline CDR1 ENHRY, CDR2 SYGVKD. This CDR3 contains 16 residues. V was pared by 5 bases and J by 1 base, with 6 bases of the junction left unmatched. This table comes from immunoSEQ multiplex PCR, and its TCRdb copy is limited to in-frame clones, with some not included. Of around 100,000 clones listed, 90% are singletons. Regarding time point: pretreatment peripheral blood. This specimen was PBMCs, taken around atezolizumab (anti-PD-L1) treatment. The chain is built from TRBV10-3 and TRBJ2-1; 9 nucleotides line up with TRBD1. The receptor's source is a man in his 60s with urothelial cancer. CDR3 sequence reads: CAISFDRGVSYNEQFF. The DNA of the CDR3 is TGTGCCATCAGTTTTGACAGGGGGGTATCCTACAATGAGCAGTTCTTC.